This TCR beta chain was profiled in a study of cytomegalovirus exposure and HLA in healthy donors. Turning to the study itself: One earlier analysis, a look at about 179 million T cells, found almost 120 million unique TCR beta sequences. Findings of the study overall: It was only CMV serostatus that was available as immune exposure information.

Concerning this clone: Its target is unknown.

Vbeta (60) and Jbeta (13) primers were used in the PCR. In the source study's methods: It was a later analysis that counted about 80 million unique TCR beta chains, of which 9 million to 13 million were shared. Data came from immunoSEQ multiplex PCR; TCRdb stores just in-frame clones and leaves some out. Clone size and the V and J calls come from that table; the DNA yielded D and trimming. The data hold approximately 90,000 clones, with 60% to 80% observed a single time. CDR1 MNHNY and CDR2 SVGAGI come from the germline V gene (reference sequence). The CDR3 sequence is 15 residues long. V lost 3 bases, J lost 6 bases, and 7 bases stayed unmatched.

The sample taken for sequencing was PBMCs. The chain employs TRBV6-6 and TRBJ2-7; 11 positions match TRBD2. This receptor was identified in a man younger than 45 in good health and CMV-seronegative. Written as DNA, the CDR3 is TGTGCCAGCAGTTATGGTAGCGGGGGGGTCGGCGAGCAGTACTTC. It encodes CASSYGSGGVGEQYF.